This T cell receptor (beta chain) originates from a study of T cells in localized non-small cell lung cancer. Trimming left V 5 bases short and J 1 base short, with 17 bases between. From germline, CDR1 is SGHNT and CDR2 YENEEA. This CDR3 has 16 amino acids. The repertoire was sequenced with immunoSEQ multiplex PCR; TCRdb's copy has only in-frame clones and lacks some. The table lists 2,000 to 2,500 clones, roughly 20% of them singletons. This clone was seen a few times. No antigen is known for it. Study observations and caveats: Because researchers sequenced only one region of the tumor, heterogeneity is still possible. Adjacent lung exhibited a median of around 60 among the 100 most abundant tumor clones.

The TCR originated in a male donor at least 60 years old with stage I non-small cell lung cancer. Sequenced here: normal lung tissue next to the tumor, sampled before any cancer treatment. The V and J genes are TRBV11-3 and TRBJ1-2; possible D gene TRBD1, 6 bases. In nucleotides, the CDR3 is TGTGCCAGCAGCAGGACCGGGACATCCCTTAACTATGGCTACACCTTC. Amino acids: CASSRTGTSLNYGYTF. The whole variable domain, remainder taken from reference TRBV11-3 and TRBJ1-2, is EAGVVQSPRYKIIEKKQPVAFWCNPISGHNTLYWYLQNLGQGPELLIRYENEEAVDDSQLPKDRFSAERLKGVDSTLKIQPAELGDSAVYLCASSRTGTSLNYGYTFGSGTRLTVV.